Each of the 28 T cell receptor beta chains below was sequenced from the same sample in a study of blood T cell repertoires in COVID-19. Method: immunoSEQ multiplex PCR; TCRdb's copy keeps in-frame clones and lacks some. The table lists approximately 400,000 clones, roughly 90% of them singletons. The specimen was peripheral blood. The receptors here all came from a man between 40 and 49 years old with acute or convalescent COVID-19.

The genes are TRBV7-9 and TRBJ2-5; 8 bases line up with TRBD2. Germline CDR1 is SEHNR and CDR2 is FQNEAQ (reference sequence). CDR3 length: 16 residues. Trimming cost V 5 bases and J 4 bases; bases outside gene matches: 12. The CDR3 bases are TGTGCCAGCAGCACCCTCGGACGGGGGGGCCTAGAGACCCAGTACTTC. This sequence encodes CASSTLGRGGLETQYF.

V gene TRBV2 combines with J gene TRBJ1-2, with 7 bases lining up with TRBD1. This CDR3 comprises 16 residues. Trimming cost V 3 bases and J 8 bases; bases outside gene matches: 15. CDR1 is SNHLY, CDR2 FYNNEI, per germline. CDR3 region: CASSDGISDRVDGYTF. CDR3 sequence (DNA): TGTGCCAGCAGTGATGGCATCTCAGACAGGGTTGACGGCTACACCTTC.

The CDR3 spells CASSYDRGDTEAFF. CDR3 bases: TGCGCCAGCAGCTACGACAGGGGAGACACTGAAGCTTTCTTT. The chain combines TRBV5-1 with TRBJ1-1; 8 bases fit TRBD1. J gave up 3 bases and V 3 bases, and 4 bases lay outside the gene matches. CDR3 length: 14 residues. Germline values: CDR1 SGHRS, CDR2 YFSETQ.

This clone was seen only a few times. The V and J genes are TRBV11-3 and TRBJ1-1; 7 bases match TRBD1. The CDR3 totals 13 residues. Germline V lookup: CDR1 SGHNT, CDR2 YENEEA. V trimming: 2 bases; J trimming: 3 bases; junction bases outside the gene matches: 0. As DNA, the CDR3 is TGTGCCAGCAGCTTACAGGGGGACACTGAAGCTTTCTTT. Translating it yields CASSLQGDTEAFF.

V gene TRBV2 combines with J gene TRBJ2-5; a possible D gene is TRBD1 (6 bases). V dropped 3 bases and J dropped 1 base, with 12 bases sitting between them. The germline V gene encodes CDR1 SNHLY and CDR2 FYNNEI. The CDR3 sequence is 15 residues long. CDR3 nucleotides: TGTGCCAGCAGTGACGTACAGGGTCCCCAAGAGACCCAGTACTTC. Amino acids: CASSDVQGPQETQYF.

This chain links TRBV4-1 with TRBJ1-6; a possible D gene is TRBD1 (5 bases). V dropped 4 bases and J dropped 7 bases, with 17 bases sitting between them. This CDR3 spans 16 amino acids. CDR1 is MGHRA and CDR2 is YSYEKL in the germline V gene. The CDR3 bases are TGCGCCAGCAGCCCGCCAATAGGGGTCGGAAATTCACCCCTCCACTTT. Its translation: CASSPPIGVGNSPLHF.

This rearrangement joins TRBV28 to TRBJ2-5; no definite D call. Germline V lookup: CDR1 MDHEN, CDR2 SYDVKM. The CDR3 length is 13 residues. Trimming removed 3 bases from V and 9 bases from J, with 14 bases in between. CDR3 amino acids: CASSLFRIAAQYF. CDR3 bases: TGTGCCAGCAGTTTGTTTAGAATTGCGGCCCAGTACTTC.

The chain is built from TRBV10-3 and TRBJ1-5, with D uncertain. The CDR3 spans 14 residues. Trimming left V 3 bases short and J 6 bases short, with 12 bases between. Germline V gene lookup returns CDR1 ENHRY and CDR2 SYGVKD. The chain's CDR3 is CAISDNGDRQPQHF. The CDR3 nucleotides are TGTGCCATCAGTGACAACGGGGATCGTCAGCCCCAGCATTTT.

This chain joins TRBV28 and TRBJ2-7; 7 bases are shared with TRBD1. Germline CDR1 and CDR2: MDHEN and SYDVKM. V was clipped by 8 bases and J by 2 bases; unmatched bases: 9. This CDR3 has 14 residues. The CDR3 nucleotides read TGTGCCAGCTTGACCCCCGGGACAGCCTACGAGCAGTACTTC. This translates into CASLTPGTAYEQYF.

The chain couples TRBV24-1 to TRBJ1-6, with D possibly being TRBD1 (5 bases). The CDR3 loop spans 17 amino acids. The germline V gene has CDR1 KGHDR and CDR2 SFDVKD. V was clipped by 9 bases and J by 7 bases, with 24 bases between them. This chain's CDR3 is CATGPPPFDRQNSPLHF. CDR3 sequence (DNA): TGTGCCACCGGACCGCCTCCATTTGACAGACAGAATTCACCCCTCCACTTT.

This chain joins TRBV5-4 and TRBJ1-2, with 7 bases aligning to TRBD1. J was trimmed by 4 bases and V by 4 bases; bases with no gene match: 4. This CDR3 region has 13 residues. The germline V gene encodes CDR1 SGHNT and CDR2 YYREEE (reference sequence). The CDR3: CASSTTGIYGYTF. For the CDR3, the DNA is TGTGCCAGCAGCACGACAGGGATCTATGGCTACACCTTC.

The chain carries TRBV29-1 and TRBJ2-1; the D gene is possibly TRBD2 (6 bases). This CDR3 has 15 residues. V shed 4 bases and J shed 0 bases, with 13 bases lying between them. Germline CDR1 reads SQVTM; CDR2 reads ANQGSEA. For the CDR3, the DNA is TGCAGCGTTGCCGGTCGGCGGGGCTCCTACAATGAGCAGTTCTTC. This translates into CSVAGRRGSYNEQFF.

This clone was seen a single time. The CDR3 loop is CASSYLQETQYF. For the CDR3, the DNA is TGTGCCAGCAGTTACCTCCAAGAGACCCAGTACTTC. This chain joins TRBV6-2 or TRBV6-3 and TRBJ2-5; D is unclear. Germline CDR1 and CDR2: MNHEY and SVGEGT. CDR3 length: 12 residues. The V end was cut by 2 bases, the J end by 1 base, with 2 bases between.

J is TRBJ2-1 and V is TRBV11-3; TRBD1 agrees at 8 bases. Germline V gene data show CDR1 as SGHNT and CDR2 as YENEEA. CDR3 length: 15 residues. J was trimmed by 7 bases and V by 1 base; bases with no gene match: 6. The CDR3 nucleotides are TGTGCCAGCAGCTTAGGAGCAGGGGGCTTGAATGAGCAGTTCTTC. Protein: CASSLGAGGLNEQFF. Together with reference TRBV11-3 and TRBJ2-1, the CDR3 gives the full variable domain: EAGVVQSPRYKIIEKKQPVAFWCNPISGHNTLYWYLQNLGQGPELLIRYENEEAVDDSQLPKDRFSAERLKGVDSTLKIQPAELGDSAVYLCASSLGAGGLNEQFFGPGTRLTVL.

This clone has only one observation. The chain is built from TRBV5-4 and TRBJ1-1; D perhaps matches TRBD1 (5 bases). This CDR3 has 15 residues. Trimming cost V 5 bases and J 3 bases, with 17 bases left between them. Germline-derived CDR1 and CDR2 are SGHNT and YYREEE (reference sequence). The CDR3 region has the DNA TGTGCCAGCAGAATCGGAGGGGTGGGGGACACTGAAGCTTTCTTT. The encoded protein is CASRIGGVGDTEAFF.

A few counts support this clone. This chain links TRBV3-1 (or the pseudogene TRBV3-2) with TRBJ2-2; D is unresolved. Between the trimmed V and J ends, which lost 2 bases and 4 bases, there was a span of 11 bases. CDR3 length: 15 amino acids. Germline V lookup: CDR1 LGHDT, CDR2 YNNKEL (reference sequence). The CDR3 DNA is TGTGCCAGCAGCCAACTGAGTTCGGGCACCGGGGAGCTGTTTTTT. This sequence encodes CASSQLSSGTGELFF.

The CDR3 reads CASSPYSTRQDNQPQHF. The CDR3 DNA sequence: TGCGCCAGCAGCCCCTACTCCACCAGGCAGGATAATCAGCCCCAGCATTTT. The chain employs TRBV4-1 and TRBJ1-5; D uncertain. This CDR3 has 17 amino acids. The V gene lost 4 bases and the J gene lost 4 bases, with 20 bases spanning the gap. Germline V gene lookup returns CDR1 MGHRA and CDR2 YSYEKL.

The chain recombines TRBV27 with TRBJ2-7, with 9 bases that match TRBD2. With V trimmed by 6 bases and J by 1 base, 10 bases remained unmatched. Germline V CDR1 and CDR2: MNHEY, SMNVEV (reference sequence). The CDR3 is made up of 16 amino acids. In nucleotides, the CDR3 is TGTGCCAGCAGGAAAGTTAGCGGGAGCGGTTCCTACGAGCAGTACTTC. It specifies CASRKVSGSGSYEQYF.

V and J are TRBV28 and TRBJ2-1; unclear D gene. The V and J ends lost 1 base and 1 base respectively, with 8 bases between them. CDR3 length: 15 residues. Germline V lookup: CDR1 MDHEN, CDR2 SYDVKM. CDR3 in DNA: TGTGCCAGCAGTTTATCGCTGGCTTCCTACAATGAGCAGTTCTTC. It specifies CASSLSLASYNEQFF.

V is TRBV9 and J is TRBJ2-3; 8 nucleotides agree with TRBD1. Germline V gene lookup returns CDR1 SGDLS and CDR2 YYNGEE. The ends lost 5 bases at V and 2 bases at J; junction bases unmatched: 4. CDR3 length: 14 amino acids. Written as DNA, the CDR3 is TGTGCCAGCAGACAGGGGGTATACACAGATACGCAGTATTTT. Its translation is CASRQGVYTDTQYF.

This clone showed up just a few times. The chain employs TRBV7-9 and TRBJ1-2; D might be TRBD1 (6 bases). CDR1 SEHNR and CDR2 FQNEAQ come from the germline V gene (reference sequence). The CDR3 has 19 residues. The V gene lost 3 bases and the J gene lost 0 bases, with 23 bases spanning the gap. CDR3 bases: TGTGCCAGCAGCTTGATATCCGGGACACAACTACGTACTAACTATGGCTACACCTTC. This codes for CASSLISGTQLRTNYGYTF.

This clone was counted a single time. The V gene is TRBV6-1, the J gene TRBJ1-6; no firm D call. The CDR3 spans 16 residues. The V gene lost 3 bases and the J gene lost 7 bases, with 16 bases spanning the gap. Germline V CDR1 and CDR2: MNHNS, SASEGT. The CDR3 loop reads CASSEDRGMRNSPLHF. In nucleotides, the CDR3 is TGTGCCAGCAGTGAGGACCGCGGGATGAGGAATTCACCCCTCCACTTT.

This clone appeared a few times. The CDR3 here is CASSLYSGLDEQYF. CDR3 DNA: TGTGCCAGCAGCTTATATTCAGGGCTTGACGAGCAGTACTTC. This sequence joins TRBV11-2 and TRBJ2-7; D is perhaps TRBD1 (5 bases). V was pared by 2 bases and J by 5 bases, with 13 bases between. This CDR3 has 14 residues. Germline CDR1 reads SGHAT; CDR2 reads FQNNGV.

V and J are TRBV4-1 and TRBJ2-1; D is uncertain. The CDR3 contains 17 residues. The germline V and J ends were trimmed by 0 bases and 9 bases, with 21 bases remaining between them. Germline CDR1 is MGHRA and CDR2 is YSYEKL. DNA for the CDR3: TGCGCCAGCAGCCAAGATTCGGCTTTCAGTACCCGAGGTGAGCAGTTCTTC. It specifies CASSQDSAFSTRGEQFF.

The V and J genes are TRBV28 and TRBJ2-7, with 11 bases identical to TRBD2. Germline V gene data show CDR1 as MDHEN and CDR2 as SYDVKM. Trimming cost V 6 bases and J 4 bases; bases outside gene matches: 8. The CDR3 runs 15 residues. This CDR3 is CASSQTSGSLYEQYF. The CDR3 DNA reads as TGTGCCAGCAGCCAAACTAGCGGGAGCTTATACGAGCAGTACTTC.

The chain is built from TRBV30 and TRBJ1-2; 7 bases align to TRBD1. Germline CDR1 is GTSNPN and CDR2 is SVGIG (reference sequence). The CDR3 has 13 residues. V lost 4 bases and J lost 8; bases outside the gene matches: 10. The CDR3 DNA reads as TGTGCCTGGAAACGACAGGGATGGGGCGGCTACACCTTC. Translating it yields CAWKRQGWGGYTF.

This clone came up once. This chain connects TRBV12-3 or TRBV12-4 to TRBJ1-6; a possible D gene is TRBD1 (6 bases). V lost 4 bases and J 7 bases, leaving 8 bases between the germline ends. The CDR3 consists of 13 residues. In nucleotides, the CDR3 is TGTGCCAGCAGTTCGGACAGAAATTCACCCCTCCACTTT. Encoded protein: CASSSDRNSPLHF.

The genes are TRBV9 and TRBJ2-7, with 9 nucleotides matching TRBD1. CDR1 and CDR2 from the germline V gene are SGDLS and YYNGEE. The J segment lost 4 bases and the V segment lost 3 bases, leaving 5 bases of the junction unmatched. The CDR3 is 14 residues long. The CDR3 reads CASSAAGTGYEQYF. CDR3 sequence (DNA): TGTGCCAGCAGCGCAGCCGGGACAGGGTACGAGCAGTACTTC.